This T cell receptor (beta chain) was identified in a study of blood T cells in healthy people across ages. Germline V gives CDR1 LGHNA, CDR2 YNFKEQ. V was trimmed by 0 bases and J by 7 bases, leaving 13 bases between them. The CDR3 spans 16 residues. Findings and limits, study-wide: TCR beta diversity tracked closely with naive T cell percentage. Both naive CD4+ cell counts and diversity were greater in long-lived donors than in aged donors.

Sample-barcoded 5' priming and a J-beta primer mix drove a second PCR of about 6 to 12 cycles. MiXCR, run by TCRdb on the 5' RACE reads, gives a single entry per CDR3 protein. The sample lists 500,000 to 550,000 distinct CDR3 sequences; more than 20% were seen once. In regard to this clonotype: No antigen is known for it.

These data were likewise used in another study, on T cells of mothers and their children. That paper adds: Donation was provided by three healthy Caucasian mothers along with their six children.

What was sequenced was blood. The chain has TRBV4-2 and TRBJ1-6; no clear D gene. The sequence was collected from a boy between 5 and 17 years old in good health. CDR3 region: CASSQESNAANSPLHF. In DNA form, the CDR3 reads TGTGCCAGCAGCCAAGAGAGTAACGCCGCGAATTCACCCCTCCACTTT.